These T cell receptor beta chains were read from a single sample in a study of Graves' ophthalmopathy and Graves' hyperthyroidism. Via MiXCR, TCRdb re-called the multiplex PCR reads, giving one row per CDR3 protein. The table includes 500,000 to 800,000 distinct CDR3 sequences, over 40% detected once. The sample was peripheral blood. All receptors come from an adult man with Graves' ophthalmopathy. Both conserved end residues are trimmed from each CDR3.

V gene	J gene	CDR3 protein
TRBV4-1	TRBJ1-5	ASSRGQGSLRPQH
TRBV5-4	TRBJ1-5	ASGTGTGSTNQPQH
TRBV29-1	TRBJ1-2	SARTEGAEGYT
TRBV12-5	TRBJ1-2	ASGPNRARGGYT
TRBV29-1	TRBJ1-3	SVVVRARGNTIY
TRBV2	TRBJ2-5	ASRAGTSGNQETQY
TRBV20-1	TRBJ1-5	SARKQGVQNNQPQH
TRBV14	TRBJ1-1	ASSQEMARSMNTEAF
TRBV24-1	TRBJ2-5	ATSDFSGGEETQY
TRBV7-9	TRBJ2-5	ASSLEAGGLQETQY
TRBV9	TRBJ2-7	ASSPAGQGYEQY
TRBV5-8	TRBJ1-2	ASSLGQHGYT
TRBV20-1	TRBJ1-3	SAYGTAQGNTIY
TRBV12-3/TRBV12-4	TRBJ2-6	ASSLTPVWGGAGGANVLT
TRBV7-9	TRBJ2-7	ASSQEEGQGREQC
TRBV3-1	TRBJ2-5	ASSQTSGQQETQY
TRBV7-9	TRBJ1-1	ASSQWTAGGTEAF
TRBV6-5	TRBJ1-6	ASSYTGKGANNSPLH
TRBV2	TRBJ2-5	ASSELAAQETQY
TRBV10-3	TRBJ1-4	ATRRGTGDEKLF
TRBV6-6	TRBJ2-7	ASSLSPGLAAEQY
TRBV7-9	TRBJ2-5	ASSLGQFRETQY
TRBV19	TRBJ1-2	ASSITTGEIYGYT
TRBV20-1	TRBJ1-2	SAREGSGQGARGYT
TRBV20-1	TRBJ1-2	SASAPRAYGYT
TRBV10-3	TRBJ2-2	AISESKGGVTGELF
TRBV12-3/TRBV12-4	TRBJ1-1	ASLVDSLNTEAF
TRBV9	TRBJ1-5	ASSPTGVGGSNQPRH
TRBV29-1	TRBJ2-6	SFKQGIRGANVLT
TRBV29-1	TRBJ2-2	SVRRGQGELF
TRBV5-1	TRBJ1-2	ASSSVGSEGDYGYT
TRBV25-1	TRBJ1-4	ASSEKDWDEKLF
TRBV7-9	TRBJ2-2	ASSQAGELF
TRBV7-9	TRBJ2-6	ASSIGFRAEPGANVLT
TRBV4-1	TRBJ2-5	ASSQRVTVGVAETQY
TRBV12-5	TRBJ1-5	ASGPDTSNQPQH
TRBV19	TRBJ2-6	ASRTRSGANVLT
TRBV10-3	TRBJ2-7	AISESMDYEQY
TRBV11-1	TRBJ2-2	ASSLSEAGELF
TRBV7-9	TRBJ1-1	AIQEPGQGVWSTEAF
TRBV10-2	TRBJ1-1	ASSGTGSAAF
TRBV15	TRBJ2-7	ATSRGENYEQY
TRBV7-2	TRBJ2-7	ASSLDRGVEQY
TRBV29-1	TRBJ1-2	SVNTGHYGYT
TRBV12-3/TRBV12-4	TRBJ1-1	ASSSGRLGREAF